This T cell receptor beta chain emerged from a study of OX40 agonist ivuxolimab in advanced cancers. Study as a whole: The study gave patients intravenous ivuxolimab at 0.01 to 10 mg/kg every 2 weeks.

Sequenced by immunoSEQ multiplex PCR; TCRdb stores in-frame clones only, minus some. The sample carries more than 65,000 clones, around four fifths recorded once. The receptor was isolated from an adult with an advanced solid tumor such as melanoma, head and neck, liver or kidney cancer. Specimen: CD4+ or CD8+ T cells sorted from blood, collected in a trial of the OX40 agonist ivuxolimab.

CDR3 residues: CASSSTSGGADTQYF. CDR3 nucleotide sequence: TGTGCCAGCAGTTCGACTAGCGGGGGGGCGGATACGCAGTATTTT. The V call is TRBV6-5, the J call TRBJ2-3, with 14 positions matching TRBD2. The CDR3 length is 15 residues. Germline trimming cut 4 bases from V and 6 bases from J; bases unmatched to any gene: 3. Looked up from germline, CDR1 is MNHEY and CDR2 is SVGAGI.